This entry describes one T cell receptor (beta chain). Its antigen is unknown. The CDR3 covers 15 residues. J lost 4 bases, V lost 4 bases, and 8 bases had no gene match. CDR1 and CDR2 (germline): ENHRY, SYGVKD. This entry belongs to a study of neoadjuvant anti-PD-1 for oral cavity cancer. Study findings and constraints: TCR analyses covered only a few patients per response group.

The patients had HPV-negative, locally advanced oral cavity squamous cell carcinoma. Blood libraries mostly used roughly 0.5 ug genomic DNA, six replicates each. Here immunoSEQ multiplex PCR was the method, and the copy in TCRdb shows in-frame clones only, minus some. The data hold around 62,000 clones, with roughly 80% observed a single time. The material was PBMCs, obtained before nivolumab (anti-PD-1) treatment. The chain has TRBV10-3 and TRBJ1-2; 8 nucleotides align to TRBD1. This TCR was sampled from a person aged 35-79 years with oral cavity squamous cell carcinoma. The CDR3 sequence: CAISAATGGSYGYTF. CDR3 sequence (DNA): TGTGCCATCAGTGCGGCAACAGGGGGTAGCTATGGCTACACCTTC.